The next 21 T cell receptor beta chains were all read from a single sample in a study of T cell responses to AZD1222 COVID-19 vaccine. Repertoires were generated with immunoSEQ multiplex PCR, while TCRdb's copy carries only in-frame clones and drops some. The table shows 75,000 to 100,000 clones, with almost 90% occurring only once. Sequencing used peripheral blood, obtained on day 0 of AZD1222 vaccination. The receptors come from an adult in good health.

The V gene is TRBV6-6, the J gene TRBJ2-5, with a weak D call TRBD1 (6 bases). The germline V and J ends were trimmed by 2 bases and 4 bases, with 11 bases remaining between them. This CDR3 contains 14 residues. Germline CDR1 is MNHNY and CDR2 is SVGAGI (reference sequence). The CDR3 DNA follows: TGTGCCAGCAGTTACCAGGGGCCCAGAGAGACCCAGTACTTC. This codes for CASSYQGPRETQYF.

The chain uses TRBV5-6 and TRBJ1-1; D gene unclear. The CDR3 runs 15 residues. The germline CDR1 and CDR2 sequences are SGHDT and YYEEEE. Trimming shortened V by 0 bases and J by 3 bases, and 12 bases separated the two germline ends. CDR3 nucleotides: TGTGCCAGCAGCTTGGACCCGGACGGTTACACTGAAGCTTTCTTT. Translation: CASSLDPDGYTEAFF.

The chain uses TRBV3-1 (or the pseudogene TRBV3-2) and TRBJ2-2; no firm D call. CDR1 is LGHDT, CDR2 YNNKEL, per germline (reference sequence). This CDR3 has 12 residues. Trimming shortened V by 1 base and J by 8 bases, and 5 bases separated the two germline ends. CDR3 in amino acids: CASSQVLGELFF. The CDR3 DNA sequence: TGTGCCAGCAGCCAAGTATTGGGGGAGCTGTTTTTT.

This clone turned up a few times. The chain employs TRBV3-1 (or the pseudogene TRBV3-2) and TRBJ2-7; D gene unclear. The germline V gene encodes CDR1 LGHDT and CDR2 YNNKEL (reference sequence). CDR3 length equals 13 residues. Trimming pared 0 bases from V and 7 bases from J, leaving 10 bases between. The CDR3 reads CASSQEGASEQYF. CDR3 DNA sequence: TGTGCCAGCAGCCAAGAAGGAGCTAGTGAGCAGTACTTC.

V usage is TRBV1 and J usage is TRBJ2-7; the table calls TRBD1, which could not be checked here. TRBV1 is shown as a pseudogene. The CDR3 contains 15 residues. DNA for the CDR3: TGCACCAAGCCCCGGCCCGGACAGGGGCGAAGCGAGCAGTACTTC. Residues: CTKPRPGQGRSEQYF.

The chain combines TRBV6-5 with TRBJ2-7; D possibly uses TRBD1 or TRBD2 (5 bases each). Germline V CDR1 and CDR2: MNHEY, SVGAGI. V was shortened by 0 bases and J by 3 bases, with 15 bases between the two germline ends. This CDR3 has 16 amino acids. In DNA form, the CDR3 reads TGTGCCAGCAGTTACTCGAGTCGGGGAAGGGGCTACGAGCAGTACTTC. Residues: CASSYSSRGRGYEQYF.

The V call is TRBV28, the J call TRBJ2-5, with unresolved D. Germline V lookup: CDR1 MDHEN, CDR2 SYDVKM. The CDR3 runs to 9 residues. V shed 10 bases and J shed 10 bases, with 10 bases lying between them. The CDR3 DNA reads TGTGCCATACACCGTTTCCAGTACTTC. Translating it yields CAIHRFQYF. The variable domain in full, with the rest retrieved from reference TRBV28 and TRBJ2-5, is DVKVTQSSRYLVKRTGEKVFLECVQDMDHENMFWYRQDPGLGLRLIYFSYDVKMKEKGDIPEGYSVSREKKERFSLILESASTNQTSMYLCAIHRFQYFGPGTRLLVL.

V usage is TRBV18 and J usage is TRBJ2-1; 10 positions agree with TRBD1. The CDR3 contains 17 residues. Germline V CDR1 and CDR2: KGHSH, LQKENI. The V segment lost 3 bases and the J segment 1 base; nucleotides outside the gene matches: 6. The CDR3: CASSPPTGGSSYNEQFF. In nucleotides, the CDR3 is TGTGCCAGCTCACCCCCGACAGGGGGCAGTTCCTACAATGAGCAGTTCTTC.

This chain joins TRBV3-1 (or the pseudogene TRBV3-2) and TRBJ2-1; 11 bases line up with TRBD2. The length of the CDR3 is 17 residues. The germline gives CDR1 LGHDT, CDR2 YNNKEL (reference sequence). V was clipped by 0 bases and J by 7 bases; unmatched bases: 8. The CDR3 here is CASSQDPGTSGQNEQFF. CDR3 coding DNA: TGTGCCAGCAGCCAAGATCCAGGGACTAGCGGTCAGAATGAGCAGTTCTTC.

V is TRBV19 and J is TRBJ1-5; no definite D call. This CDR3 comprises 17 residues. Germline V CDR1 and CDR2: LNHDA, SQIVND (reference sequence). Trimming shortened V by 3 bases and J by 2 bases, and 17 bases separated the two germline ends. The CDR3 spells CASSMLIADGGNQPQHF. Written as DNA, the CDR3 is TGTGCCAGTAGTATGCTTATAGCTGATGGAGGCAATCAGCCCCAGCATTTT.

The table lists this clone with a few counts. The chain has TRBV4-2 and TRBJ1-2; D ambiguous. V lost 0 bases and J 1 base, leaving 12 bases between the germline ends. The CDR3 is 16 residues long. The germline CDR1 and CDR2 sequences are LGHNA and YNFKEQ. The CDR3 reads CASSQDQAVYNYGYTF. In DNA, the CDR3 is TGTGCCAGCAGCCAAGATCAGGCAGTGTATAACTATGGCTACACCTTC.

The CDR3 region has the DNA TGTGCCAGTAGTATAGAGGGAGCGGGAGGAGATACGCAGTATTTT. Residues: CASSIEGAGGDTQYF. The rearrangement links TRBV19 to TRBJ2-3, with 9 bases aligning to TRBD2. CDR3 length: 15 residues. Losses at the gene ends were 0 bases for V and 5 bases for J; bases not matched to a gene: 3. CDR1 LNHDA and CDR2 SQIVND come from the germline V gene (reference sequence).

Note on this clone: This specimen includes other DNA sequences encoding the same CDR3. CDR3 coding DNA: TGCGCCAGCAGCTTGGGACAGAATAATTCACCCCTCCACTTT. Residues: CASSLGQNNSPLHF. The gene calls are TRBV5-1 and TRBJ1-6; possible D gene TRBD1, 5 bases. This CDR3 comprises 14 residues. V lost 0 bases to trimming and J lost 5 bases, with 6 bases between them. Germline V lookup: CDR1 SGHRS, CDR2 YFSETQ.

This chain uses TRBV18 with TRBJ2-5; D is ambiguous. The V gene lost 4 bases and the J gene lost 0 bases, with 6 bases spanning the gap. CDR3 length: 13 residues. Germline V gives CDR1 KGHSH, CDR2 LQKENI. Here the CDR3 DNA reads TGTGCCAGCTCACGCGGACACCAAGAGACCCAGTACTTC. Translation: CASSRGHQETQYF.

V is TRBV9 and J is TRBJ1-4; 8 positions match TRBD1. The germline V gene encodes CDR1 SGDLS and CDR2 YYNGEE. Trimming took 5 bases from V and 8 from J; bases not matched to a gene: 11. The CDR3 runs to 15 residues. CDR3 amino acids: CASSLAGTGPEKLFF. The CDR3 region has the DNA TGTGCCAGCAGTCTCGCCGGGACAGGACCCGAAAAACTGTTTTTT.

This chain uses TRBV20-1 with TRBJ2-3, with D hard to call. CDR1 and CDR2 (germline): DFQATT, SNEGSKA (reference sequence). Trimming stripped 0 bases from V and 14 bases from J, with 12 bases between. The CDR3 consists of 11 residues. The CDR3: CSAREGFRRYF. In DNA, the CDR3 is TGCAGTGCTAGAGAGGGGTTCCGGCGGTATTTT.

This clone came up once. The rearrangement uses TRBV6-5 and TRBJ1-2; 8 bases are shared with TRBD1. This CDR3 is built from 15 residues. Germline V CDR1 and CDR2: MNHEY, SVGAGI. J was trimmed by 8 bases and V by 4 bases; bases with no gene match: 12. This CDR3 reads CASSLGQAPSPGYTF. DNA of the CDR3: TGTGCCAGCAGTTTGGGACAGGCCCCTTCGCCGGGCTACACCTTC.

This sequence joins TRBV7-2 and TRBJ2-7, with 7 bases aligning to TRBD1. CDR3 size: 13 residues. Germline V gene data show CDR1 as SGHTA and CDR2 as FQGNSA. The J segment lost 4 bases and the V segment lost 6 bases, leaving 6 bases of the junction unmatched. CDR3 DNA: TGTGCCAGCAGTCCTGACAGGGCGTACGAGCAGTACTTC. It yields the protein CASSPDRAYEQYF.

The rearrangement links TRBV7-2 to TRBJ1-4, with a possible D match to TRBD1 (5 bases). The V end was cut by 2 bases, the J end by 7 bases, with 20 bases between. This CDR3 has 17 amino acids. CDR1 is SGHTA, CDR2 FQGNSA, per germline. The CDR3 DNA is TGTGCCAGCAGCTTAAGGCCCGACAGACCGCATAGTGAAAAACTGTTTTTT. Its protein is CASSLRPDRPHSEKLFF.

The J gene is TRBJ2-5, the V gene TRBV2, with 7 bases fitting TRBD2. CDR3 length equals 14 residues. The V and J ends lost 2 bases and 7 bases, in that order; junction bases with no gene match: 7. The V gene's germline CDR1 is SNHLY and CDR2 FYNNEI. The CDR3 here is CASSELGGRGTQYF. In DNA, the CDR3 is TGTGCCAGCAGTGAATTGGGCGGGAGAGGGACCCAGTACTTC.

This chain links TRBV30 with TRBJ1-5, with 9 positions matching TRBD1. The CDR3 is 15 amino acids. With V trimmed by 3 bases and J by 4 bases, 7 bases remained unmatched. The germline gives CDR1 GTSNPN, CDR2 SVGIG (reference sequence). The DNA of the CDR3 is TGTGCCTGGAGGTTTGGGACAGGGCCTAATCAGCCCCAGCATTTT. Protein product: CAWRFGTGPNQPQHF.